The T cell receptor beta chain described here comes from a study of cytomegalovirus exposure and HLA in healthy donors. Study-wide points: Clonal expansion, a later analysis showed, was greater in HLA-associated TCR beta chains than in equally common others.

Amplification used 60 Vbeta primers and 13 Jbeta primers. Generated by immunoSEQ multiplex PCR, the TCRdb table keeps only in-frame clones and is missing some. The table lists 90,000 to 110,000 clones, about 76% of them singletons. About this clone: Antigen: not known.

V was trimmed by 8 bases and J by 8 bases, leaving 6 bases between them. This CDR3 is 10 amino acids long. Germline loops: CDR1 SEHNR, CDR2 FQNEAQ (reference sequence). This receptor was obtained from a woman aged 25 to 39 in good health and CMV-seronegative. The gene calls are TRBV7-9 and TRBJ1-4; D gene unclear. Material: PBMCs. The CDR3 DNA follows: TGTGCCAGCGGAGGGGAAAAACTGTTTTTT. Translating gives CASGGEKLFF. Full variable domain (remainder filled in from reference TRBV7-9 and TRBJ1-4): DTGVSQNPRHKITKRGQNVTFRCDPISEHNRLYWYRQTLGQGPEFLTYFQNEAQLEKSRLLSDRFSAERPKGSFSTLEIQRTEQGDSAMYLCASGGEKLFFGSGTQLSVL.